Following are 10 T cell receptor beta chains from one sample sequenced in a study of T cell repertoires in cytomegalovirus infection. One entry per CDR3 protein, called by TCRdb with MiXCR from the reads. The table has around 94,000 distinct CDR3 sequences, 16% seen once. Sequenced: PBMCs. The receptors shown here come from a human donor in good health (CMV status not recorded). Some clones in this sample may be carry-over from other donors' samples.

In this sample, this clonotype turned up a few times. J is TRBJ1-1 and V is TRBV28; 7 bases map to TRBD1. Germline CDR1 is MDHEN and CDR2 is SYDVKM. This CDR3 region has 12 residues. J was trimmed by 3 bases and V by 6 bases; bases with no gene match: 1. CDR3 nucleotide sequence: TGTGCCAGCAGGGGACAGTACACTGAAGCTTTCTTT. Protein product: CASRGQYTEAFF.

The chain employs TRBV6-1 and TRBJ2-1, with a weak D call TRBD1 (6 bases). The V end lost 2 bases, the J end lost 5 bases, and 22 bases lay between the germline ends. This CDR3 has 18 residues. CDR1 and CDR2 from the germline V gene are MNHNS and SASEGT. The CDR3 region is CASSENPWGPPPDNEQFF. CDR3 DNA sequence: TGTGCCAGCAGTGAAAATCCGTGGGGGCCACCGCCTGACAATGAGCAGTTCTTC.

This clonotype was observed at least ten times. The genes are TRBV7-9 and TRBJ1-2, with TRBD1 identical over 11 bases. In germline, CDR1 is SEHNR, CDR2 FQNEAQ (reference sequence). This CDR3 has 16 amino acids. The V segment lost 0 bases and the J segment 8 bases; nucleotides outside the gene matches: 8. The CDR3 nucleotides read TGTGCCAGCAGCTTAGCGGACGGGACAGGGGGGAGAGGCTACACCTTC. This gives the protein CASSLADGTGGRGYTF. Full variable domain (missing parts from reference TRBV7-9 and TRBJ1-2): DTGVSQNPRHKITKRGQNVTFRCDPISEHNRLYWYRQTLGQGPEFLTYFQNEAQLEKSRLLSDRFSAERPKGSFSTLEIQRTEQGDSAMYLCASSLADGTGGRGYTFGSGTRLTVV.

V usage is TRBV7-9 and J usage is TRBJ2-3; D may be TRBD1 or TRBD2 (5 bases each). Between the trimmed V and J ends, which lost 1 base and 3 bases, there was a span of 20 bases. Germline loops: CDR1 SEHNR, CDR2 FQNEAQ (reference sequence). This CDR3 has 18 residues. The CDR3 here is CASSLGVGGSGWTDTQYF. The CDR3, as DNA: TGTGCCAGCAGCTTAGGAGTTGGGGGATCGGGTTGGACAGATACGCAGTATTTT.

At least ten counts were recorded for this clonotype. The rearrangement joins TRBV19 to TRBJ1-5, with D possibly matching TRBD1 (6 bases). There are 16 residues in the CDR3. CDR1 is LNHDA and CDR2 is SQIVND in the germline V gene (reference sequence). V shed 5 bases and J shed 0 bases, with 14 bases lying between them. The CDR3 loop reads CASSGQRSYSNQPQHF. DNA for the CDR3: TGTGCCAGTAGTGGACAGCGCTCATATAGCAATCAGCCCCAGCATTTT.

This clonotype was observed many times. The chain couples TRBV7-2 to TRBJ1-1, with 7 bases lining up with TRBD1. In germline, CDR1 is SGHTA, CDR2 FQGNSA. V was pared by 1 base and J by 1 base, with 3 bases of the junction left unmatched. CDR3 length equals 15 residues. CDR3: CASSLEDRANTEAFF. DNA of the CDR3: TGTGCCAGCAGCTTAGAAGACAGGGCGAACACTGAAGCTTTCTTT.

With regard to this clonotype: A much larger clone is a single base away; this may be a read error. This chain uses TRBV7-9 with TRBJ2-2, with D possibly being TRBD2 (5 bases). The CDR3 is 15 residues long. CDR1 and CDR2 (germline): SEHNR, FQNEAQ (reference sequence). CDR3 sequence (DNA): TGTGCCAGCAGCTTAGGACGATCTAACACCGGGGTGCTGTTTTTT. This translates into CASSLGRSNTGVLFF.

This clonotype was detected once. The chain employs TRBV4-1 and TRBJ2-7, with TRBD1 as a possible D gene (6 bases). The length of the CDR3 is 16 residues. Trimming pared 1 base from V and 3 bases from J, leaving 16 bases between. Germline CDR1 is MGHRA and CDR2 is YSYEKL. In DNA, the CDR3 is TGCGCCAGCAGCCAAGCGACAGGTAATATGCGCTACGAGCAGTACTTC. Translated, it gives CASSQATGNMRYEQYF.

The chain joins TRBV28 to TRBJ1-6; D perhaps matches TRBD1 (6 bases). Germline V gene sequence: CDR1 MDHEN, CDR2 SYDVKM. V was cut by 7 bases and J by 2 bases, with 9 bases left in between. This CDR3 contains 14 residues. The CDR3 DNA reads TGTGCCAGCAAGGACAGCCCCTATAATTCACCCCTCCACTTT. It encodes CASKDSPYNSPLHF.

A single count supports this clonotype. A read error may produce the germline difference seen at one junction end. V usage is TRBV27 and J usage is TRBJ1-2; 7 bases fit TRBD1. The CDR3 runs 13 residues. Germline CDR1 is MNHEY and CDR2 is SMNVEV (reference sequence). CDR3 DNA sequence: TGTGTCAGCAGTCGAACAGCAGGGGGTGGCTACACCTTC. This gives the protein CVSSRTAGGGYTF.